The 30 T cell receptor beta chains in this list originate from one sample, sequenced in a study. MiXCR, run by TCRdb on the 5' RACE reads, gives a single entry per CDR3 protein. The data hold about 62,000 distinct CDR3 sequences, with about 31% observed a single time. The source material was tumor-infiltrating naive CD4+ T cells sorted from the breast tumor. Subset here: naive CD4+ T cells, CD4+CD45RA+CD25-. The receptors were sampled from a female donor with breast cancer.

The rearrangement uses TRBV20-1 and TRBJ1-5; 7 bases match TRBD1. This CDR3 region has 13 residues. Germline V CDR1 and CDR2: DFQATT, SNEGSKA (reference sequence). V lost 8 bases, J lost 4 bases, and 8 bases stayed unmatched. CDR3 region: CSYRTGPNQPQHF. In nucleotides, the CDR3 is TGCAGTTATCGGACAGGTCCGAATCAGCCCCAGCATTTT.

This clonotype was seen ten or more times. This sequence joins TRBV7-2 and TRBJ2-7; tentatively, D is TRBD2 (6 bases). The CDR3 is 12 residues long. The V gene's germline CDR1 is SGHTA and CDR2 FQGNSA. V shed 8 bases and J shed 0 bases, with 8 bases lying between them. CDR3 sequence (DNA): TGTGCCAGCGGACTACCCTCCTACGAGCAGTACTTC. Translating it yields CASGLPSYEQYF. The full variable domain, in which reference TRBV7-2 and TRBJ2-7 provide the parts outside the CDR3, is GAGVSQSPSNKVTEKGKDVELRCDPISGHTALYWYRQSLGQGLEFLIYFQGNSAPDKSGLPSDRFSAERTGGSVSTLTIQRTQQEDSAVYLCASGLPSYEQYFGPGTRLTVT.

This clonotype was seen a handful of times. V is TRBV2 and J is TRBJ1-5; possibly TRBD1 for D (5 bases). The CDR3 loop spans 14 amino acids. With 4 bases removed from V and 7 bases from J, the gap between germline ends came to 14 bases. Germline lookup yields CDR1 SNHLY and CDR2 FYNNEI. The DNA of the CDR3 is TGTGCCAGCAGTGGTCGGGGCTATACGCAGCCCCAGCATTTT. Translated, it gives CASSGRGYTQPQHF.

The chain couples TRBV7-7 to TRBJ2-2; 8 bases match TRBD1. Germline lookup yields CDR1 SSHAT and CDR2 FNYEAQ (reference sequence). CDR3 size: 14 residues. The CDR3 region is CTSSLDRGTGELFF. Written as DNA, the CDR3 is TGTACTAGCAGCCTCGACAGGGGCACCGGGGAGCTGTTTTTT.

CDR3 DNA: TGTGCCAGCAGCTTAAACAGGGGGCCGAATGAGCAGTTCTTC. It specifies CASSLNRGPNEQFF. The V and J genes are TRBV11-2 and TRBJ2-1; 9 bases map to TRBD1. J lost 7 bases, V lost 2 bases, and 3 bases had no gene match. The CDR3 length is 14 residues. Germline V gene sequence: CDR1 SGHAT, CDR2 FQNNGV.

The chain employs TRBV5-1 and TRBJ2-1; 7 bases fit TRBD2. The CDR3 contains 15 residues. The ends lost 1 base at V and 7 bases at J; junction bases unmatched: 8. Germline V gene lookup returns CDR1 SGHRS and CDR2 YFSETQ. The CDR3, as DNA: TGCGCCAGCAGCTTGAACGGGGTCGGGGGGAATGAGCAGTTCTTC. Its translation: CASSLNGVGGNEQFF. The full variable domain, rest sourced from reference TRBV5-1 and TRBJ2-1, is KAGVTQTPRYLIKTRGQQVTLSCSPISGHRSVSWYQQTPGQGLQFLFEYFSETQRNKGNFPGRFSGRQFSNSRSEMNVSTLELGDSALYLCASSLNGVGGNEQFFGPGTRLTVL.

The J gene is TRBJ2-6, the V gene TRBV6-2 or TRBV6-3; 9 nucleotides line up with TRBD1. Germline V CDR1 and CDR2: MNHEY, SVGEGT. The CDR3 is 15 amino acids. Trimming took 7 bases from V and 7 from J; bases not matched to a gene: 8. The chain's CDR3 is CASTYRGRGANVLTF. CDR3 bases: TGTGCCAGCACCTACAGGGGGCGAGGAGCCAACGTCCTGACTTTC.

V gene TRBV2 combines with J gene TRBJ2-1; D call uncertain. CDR3 size: 14 residues. Looked up from germline, CDR1 is SNHLY and CDR2 is FYNNEI. The V end was cut by 6 bases, the J end by 8 bases, with 17 bases between. CDR3 residues: CASRIHGPLDEQFF. CDR3 in DNA: TGTGCCAGCAGGATCCACGGGCCGTTGGATGAGCAGTTCTTC.

The rearrangement links TRBV7-2 to TRBJ2-7, with D possibly TRBD2 on 5 matching bases. Germline loops: CDR1 SGHTA, CDR2 FQGNSA. V gave up 2 bases and J gave up 6 bases, with 14 bases separating them. This CDR3 contains 14 residues. The CDR3, as DNA: TGTGCCAGCAGCTTATGGCTAGTGGGGAGCGAGCAGTACTTC. Translated: CASSLWLVGSEQYF.

This sequence joins TRBV5-1 and TRBJ2-1, with TRBD1 matching 7 bases. The trim removed 4 bases at V and 2 bases at J, leaving 15 bases unmatched. Looked up from germline, CDR1 is SGHRS and CDR2 is YFSETQ. The CDR3 consists of 18 residues. The CDR3 protein is CASSARNRQGAAYNEQFF. CDR3 sequence (DNA): TGCGCCAGCAGCGCACGCAACAGACAGGGTGCCGCCTACAATGAGCAGTTCTTC.

This clonotype was seen more than once but under ten times. The J gene is TRBJ2-7, the V gene TRBV14; 8 nucleotides match TRBD1. Per germline, CDR1 SGHDN and CDR2 FVKESK. This CDR3 comprises 15 residues. V was clipped by 4 bases and J by 0 bases; unmatched bases: 5. CDR3 sequence (DNA): TGTGCCAGCAGCCGTCGACAGGGGCGCTCCTACGAGCAGTACTTC. Amino acids: CASSRRQGRSYEQYF.

The J gene is TRBJ1-1, the V gene TRBV18; unclear D gene. The CDR3 is 16 amino acids. V lost 0 bases, J lost 2 bases, and 13 bases lay in between. Germline-derived CDR1 and CDR2 are KGHSH and LQKENI. CDR3 sequence: CASSPPSVTANTEAFF. The CDR3 coding sequence is TGTGCCAGCTCACCACCGTCTGTCACAGCAAACACTGAAGCTTTCTTT.

The rearrangement links TRBV29-1 to TRBJ2-1; 11 bases map to TRBD2. This CDR3 has 15 residues. After removal of 6 bases from V and 6 bases from J, the junction contained 10 bases not matched to a gene. Germline assignment: CDR1 SQVTM and CDR2 ANQGSEA. The CDR3, as DNA: TGCAGCGTCATAAGAACTAGCGGGAGCTCCAATGAGCAGTTCTTC. Its translation is CSVIRTSGSSNEQFF.

The chain recombines TRBV11-2 with TRBJ2-1; D possibly corresponds to TRBD2 (6 bases). This CDR3 has 15 amino acids. Per germline, CDR1 SGHAT and CDR2 FQNNGV. Trimming stripped 2 bases from V and 4 bases from J, with 12 bases between. In DNA form, the CDR3 reads TGTGCCAGCAGCTTAATCAAAGGGAGGTACAATGAGCAGTTCTTC. Its protein is CASSLIKGRYNEQFF.

The chain joins TRBV20-1 to TRBJ1-5, with a weak D call TRBD1 (5 bases). The V and J ends lost 2 bases and 7 bases respectively, with 9 bases between them. Germline CDR1 is DFQATT and CDR2 is SNEGSKA (reference sequence). This CDR3 is built from 12 residues. CDR3 DNA sequence: TGCAGTGCTAGACCGGGGGGGCAGCCCCAGCATTTT. It codes for CSARPGGQPQHF.

V and J are TRBV27 and TRBJ2-7; D ambiguous. V lost 5 bases and J lost 2, with 19 bases in between. Germline V CDR1 and CDR2: MNHEY, SMNVEV (reference sequence). This CDR3 contains 16 residues. The CDR3 coding sequence is TGTGCCAGCAGTCCTACGAGCGCCCTCCTAACCTACGAGCAGTACTTC. It is translated as CASSPTSALLTYEQYF.

This clonotype was picked up a small number of times. The chain employs TRBV10-3 and TRBJ2-7; no clear D gene. Trimming removed 7 bases at V and 1 base at J, with 11 bases between. Germline-derived CDR1 and CDR2 are ENHRY and SYGVKD. The CDR3 has 13 residues. CDR3 sequence (DNA): TGTGCCATCACAATGGACGAATCCTACGAGCAGTACTTC. Its protein product is CAITMDESYEQYF.

The chain has TRBV20-1 and TRBJ1-3; the D is unclear. The germline V and J ends were trimmed by 6 bases and 4 bases, with 7 bases remaining between them. The CDR3 loop spans 11 amino acids. Germline lookup yields CDR1 DFQATT and CDR2 SNEGSKA (reference sequence). CDR3 sequence (DNA): TGCAGTGCCCCGTACGGAAACACCATATATTTT. This gives the protein CSAPYGNTIYF.

As DNA, the CDR3 is TGCAGTGCCGGGGTTGGGGTGGGGGAGACCCAGTACTTC. Its translation: CSAGVGVGETQYF. The chain carries TRBV20-1 and TRBJ2-5; tentatively, D is TRBD2 (5 bases). Looked up from germline, CDR1 is DFQATT and CDR2 is SNEGSKA (reference sequence). The CDR3 loop spans 13 amino acids. V lost 6 bases to trimming and J lost 5 bases, with 16 bases between them.

This rearrangement joins TRBV6-5 to TRBJ1-6; tentative D call: TRBD1 (6 bases). CDR3 length: 16 amino acids. Trimming took off 7 bases at V and 8 bases at J, with 21 bases between the two ends. Germline-derived CDR1 and CDR2 are MNHEY and SVGAGI. DNA for the CDR3: TGTGCCAGCACCCTCTGGGGGGCGCGGACGGATTCACCCCTCCACTTT. Translation gives CASTLWGARTDSPLHF.

This clonotype was picked up many times. V and J are TRBV5-4 and TRBJ2-7; 8 bases fit TRBD2. The V gene end was trimmed by 4 bases and the J gene end by 3 bases; junction bases not matched to a gene: 6. The CDR3 contains 14 residues. CDR1 SGHNT and CDR2 YYREEE come from the germline V gene (reference sequence). CDR3 in amino acids: CASSPGLGNYEQYF. The CDR3 DNA reads as TGTGCCAGCAGCCCGGGACTAGGTAACTACGAGCAGTACTTC.

In this sample, this clonotype turned up many times. The J gene is TRBJ2-3, the V gene TRBV9; 9 nucleotides agree with TRBD2. After removal of 4 bases from V and 3 bases from J, the junction contained 6 bases not matched to a gene. This CDR3 has 15 residues. Germline CDR1 and CDR2: SGDLS and YYNGEE. The DNA for the CDR3 is TGTGCCAGCAGCATAAGCGGGGGGCGGACAGATACGCAGTATTTT. Encoded protein: CASSISGGRTDTQYF.

In DNA, the CDR3 is TGTGCCAGCAGTTACGAGGGGCGAAGGACTGAAGCTTTCTTT. This gives the protein CASSYEGRRTEAFF. The genes are TRBV6-5 and TRBJ1-1, with D maybe TRBD1 (5 bases). CDR1 and CDR2 (germline): MNHEY, SVGAGI. CDR3 length: 14 amino acids. Deletions cut 2 bases from V and 5 bases from J, with 12 bases between.

The CDR3 spells CASTSIGSYNEQFF. The CDR3 DNA sequence: TGTGCCAGCACCAGCATAGGGTCCTACAATGAGCAGTTCTTC. V gene TRBV6-1 combines with J gene TRBJ2-1, with no clear D. V was cut by 7 bases and J by 1 base, with 11 bases left in between. Germline CDR1 is MNHNS and CDR2 is SASEGT. The CDR3 covers 14 residues.

The CDR3 bases are TGCGCCAGCAGCCGGACGGCGGGGAACTCTGGGGCCAACGTCCTGACTTTC. Residues: CASSRTAGNSGANVLTF. This sequence joins TRBV4-3 and TRBJ2-6, with D perhaps TRBD2 (6 bases). Germline V CDR1 and CDR2: LGHNA, YSLEER. With 4 bases removed from V and 0 bases from J, the gap between germline ends came to 13 bases. The CDR3 loop spans 17 amino acids.

The CDR3 protein is CASSARLAGGPRAQETQYF. CDR3 in DNA: TGTGCCAGCAGCGCGCGTCTAGCGGGAGGCCCCAGAGCACAAGAGACCCAGTACTTC. This rearrangement joins TRBV9 to TRBJ2-5; 11 bases map to TRBD2. The CDR3 is 19 residues long. V lost 3 bases to trimming and J lost 2 bases; unmatched junction nucleotides: 15. The germline V gene encodes CDR1 SGDLS and CDR2 YYNGEE.

In its sample, this clonotype was seen a few times. V and J are TRBV12-3 or TRBV12-4 and TRBJ1-6; D ambiguous. Trimming cost V 1 base and J 8 bases, with 9 bases left between them. The CDR3 runs 14 residues. CDR3 protein: CASSLVGPDSPLHF. Written as DNA, the CDR3 is TGTGCCAGCAGTTTAGTCGGGCCGGATTCACCCCTCCACTTT.

This clonotype was found a few times. J is TRBJ2-1 and V is TRBV9, with 8 bases that match TRBD2. Per the germline V gene, CDR1 is SGDLS and CDR2 is YYNGEE. The ends lost 0 bases at V and 9 bases at J; junction bases unmatched: 5. This CDR3 comprises 14 residues. The CDR3 nucleotides are TGTGCCAGCAGCGTAGTCGGTAGCGGGACTGAGCAGTTCTTC. Protein: CASSVVGSGTEQFF.

In the case of this clonotype: A much larger clone differs by one base, so this may be a read error. The conserved phenylalanine or tryptophan normally closing the CDR3 is absent here, so this likely arose from a read error. The rearrangement uses TRBV6-2 or TRBV6-3 and TRBJ1-1; weak D call: TRBD1 (5 bases). The ends were cut back, 5 bases at V and 1 base at J, with 8 bases in the middle. The CDR3 is 13 amino acids. The germline V gene has CDR1 MNHEY and CDR2 SVGEGT. The chain's CDR3 is CASSLRGNTEAFL. The CDR3 DNA follows: TGTGCCAGCAGTCTAAGGGGGAACACTGAAGCTTTCCTT.

The J gene is TRBJ1-3, the V gene TRBV9; D uncertain. V lost 0 bases, J lost 0 bases, and 4 bases lay in between. Germline loops: CDR1 SGDLS, CDR2 YYNGEE. The length of the CDR3 is 14 residues. This CDR3 reads CASSVEHSGNTIYF. Here the CDR3 DNA reads TGTGCCAGCAGCGTAGAGCACTCTGGAAACACCATATATTTT.